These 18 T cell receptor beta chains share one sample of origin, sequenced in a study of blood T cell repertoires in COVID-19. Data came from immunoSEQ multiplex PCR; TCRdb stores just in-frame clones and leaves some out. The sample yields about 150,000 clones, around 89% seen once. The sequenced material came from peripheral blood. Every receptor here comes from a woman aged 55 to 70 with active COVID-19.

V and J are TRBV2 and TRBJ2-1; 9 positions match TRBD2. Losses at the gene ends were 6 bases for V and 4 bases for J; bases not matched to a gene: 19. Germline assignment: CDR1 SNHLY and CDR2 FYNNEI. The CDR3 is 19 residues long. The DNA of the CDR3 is TGTGCCAGCAGCGCCAGAAACGATTACGGGACTAGCAGGTACAATGAGCAGTTCTTC. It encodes CASSARNDYGTSRYNEQFF.

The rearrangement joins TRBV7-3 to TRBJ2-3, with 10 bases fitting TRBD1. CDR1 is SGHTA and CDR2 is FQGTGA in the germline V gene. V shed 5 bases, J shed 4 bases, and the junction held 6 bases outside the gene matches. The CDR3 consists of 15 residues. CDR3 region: CASSASGTGADTQYF. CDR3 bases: TGTGCCAGCAGCGCCTCGGGGACAGGGGCAGATACGCAGTATTTT.

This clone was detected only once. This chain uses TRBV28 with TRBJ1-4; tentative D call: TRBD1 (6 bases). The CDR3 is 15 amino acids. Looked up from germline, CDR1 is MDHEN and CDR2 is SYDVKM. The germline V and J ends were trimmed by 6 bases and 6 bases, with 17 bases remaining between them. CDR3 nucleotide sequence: TGTGCCAGCAGGCTCAACAGGGAGTTTTATGAAAAACTGTTTTTT. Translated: CASRLNREFYEKLFF.

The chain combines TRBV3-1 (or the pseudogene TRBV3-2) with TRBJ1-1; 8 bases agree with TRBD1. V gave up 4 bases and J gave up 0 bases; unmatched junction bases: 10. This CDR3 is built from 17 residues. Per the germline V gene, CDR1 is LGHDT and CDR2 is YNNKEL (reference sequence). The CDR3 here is CASSLLGQGTMNTEAFF. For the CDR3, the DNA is TGTGCCAGCAGCCTCTTAGGACAGGGTACTATGAACACTGAAGCTTTCTTT.

CDR3 sequence reads: CASSQDRDRWSETQYF. CDR3 nucleotide sequence: TGTGCCAGCAGCCAAGACCGGGACAGGTGGTCGGAGACCCAGTACTTC. The chain uses TRBV4-2 and TRBJ2-5; 8 positions match TRBD1. Unmatched junction bases numbered 8, after V lost 0 bases and J lost 5 bases. Germline V gene lookup returns CDR1 LGHNA and CDR2 YNFKEQ. The CDR3 covers 16 residues.

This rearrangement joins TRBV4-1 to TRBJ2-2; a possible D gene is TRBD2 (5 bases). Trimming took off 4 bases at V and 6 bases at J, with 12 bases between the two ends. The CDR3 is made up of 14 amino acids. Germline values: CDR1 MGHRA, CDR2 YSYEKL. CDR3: CASSPRESAGELFF. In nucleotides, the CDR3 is TGCGCCAGCAGCCCGAGGGAATCGGCCGGGGAGCTGTTTTTT.

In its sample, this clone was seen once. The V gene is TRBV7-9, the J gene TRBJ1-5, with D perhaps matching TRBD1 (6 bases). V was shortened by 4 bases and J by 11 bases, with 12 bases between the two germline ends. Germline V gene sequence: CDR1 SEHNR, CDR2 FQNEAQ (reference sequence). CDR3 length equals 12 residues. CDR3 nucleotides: TGTGCCAGCAGCTCGGAACAGGGCGCCCAGCATTTT. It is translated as CASSSEQGAQHF.

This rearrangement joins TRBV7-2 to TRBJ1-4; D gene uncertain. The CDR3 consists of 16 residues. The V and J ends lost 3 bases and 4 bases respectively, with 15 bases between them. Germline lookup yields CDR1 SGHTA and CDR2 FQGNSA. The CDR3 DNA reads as TGTGCCAGCAGCTTGAGTCGGGCGGGCGGTAATGAAAAACTGTTTTTT. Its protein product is CASSLSRAGGNEKLFF.

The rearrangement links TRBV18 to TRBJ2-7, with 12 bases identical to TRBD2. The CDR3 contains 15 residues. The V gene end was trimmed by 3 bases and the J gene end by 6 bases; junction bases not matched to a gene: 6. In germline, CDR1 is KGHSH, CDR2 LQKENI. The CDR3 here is CASSPSSGRGLEQYF. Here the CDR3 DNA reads TGTGCCAGCTCACCTTCTAGCGGGAGGGGCCTCGAGCAGTACTTC.

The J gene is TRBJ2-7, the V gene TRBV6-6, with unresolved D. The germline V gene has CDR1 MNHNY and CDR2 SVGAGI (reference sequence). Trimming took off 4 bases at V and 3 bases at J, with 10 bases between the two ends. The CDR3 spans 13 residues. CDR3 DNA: TGTGCCAGCAGTTCTCCGACTGACTACGAGCAGTACTTC. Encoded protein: CASSSPTDYEQYF.

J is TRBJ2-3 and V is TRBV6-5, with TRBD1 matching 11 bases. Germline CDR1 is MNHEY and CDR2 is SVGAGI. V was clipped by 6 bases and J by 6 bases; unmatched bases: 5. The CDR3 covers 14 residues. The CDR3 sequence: CASSGQGATDTQYF. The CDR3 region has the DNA TGTGCCAGCAGCGGACAGGGGGCGACCGATACGCAGTATTTT.

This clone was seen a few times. The chain's CDR3 is CASSTFKIPGHRLNTEAFF. The CDR3 coding sequence is TGTGCCAGCAGCACGTTTAAAATACCGGGACATAGGCTGAACACTGAAGCTTTCTTT. The chain uses TRBV7-9 and TRBJ1-1; D is possibly TRBD1 (6 bases). The V end was cut by 5 bases, the J end by 0 bases, with 25 bases between. The germline CDR1 and CDR2 sequences are SEHNR and FQNEAQ (reference sequence). The length of the CDR3 is 19 residues.

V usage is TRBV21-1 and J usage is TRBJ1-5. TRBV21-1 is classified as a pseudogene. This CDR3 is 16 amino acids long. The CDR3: CASSKVRGASNQPQHF. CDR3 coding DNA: TGTGCCAGCAGCAAAGTGCGCGGGGCCTCTAATCAGCCCCAGCATTTT.

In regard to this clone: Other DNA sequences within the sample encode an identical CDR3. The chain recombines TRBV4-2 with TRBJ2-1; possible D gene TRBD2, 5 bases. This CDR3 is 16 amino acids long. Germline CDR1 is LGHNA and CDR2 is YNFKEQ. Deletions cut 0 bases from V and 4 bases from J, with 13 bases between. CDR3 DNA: TGTGCCAGCAGCCAAGATCTGGCGGGTTCATACAATGAGCAGTTCTTC. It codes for CASSQDLAGSYNEQFF.

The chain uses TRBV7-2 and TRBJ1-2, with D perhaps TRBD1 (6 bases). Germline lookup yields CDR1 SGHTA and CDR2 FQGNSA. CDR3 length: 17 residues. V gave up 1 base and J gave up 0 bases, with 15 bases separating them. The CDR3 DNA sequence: TGTGCCAGCAGCTTAGTGACAGGACCTCCATCTAACTATGGCTACACCTTC. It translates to CASSLVTGPPSNYGYTF.

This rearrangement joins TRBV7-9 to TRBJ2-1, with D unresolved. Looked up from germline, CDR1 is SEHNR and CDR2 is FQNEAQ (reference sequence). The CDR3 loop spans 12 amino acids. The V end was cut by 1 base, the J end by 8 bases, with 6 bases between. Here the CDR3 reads CASSLDRYEQFF. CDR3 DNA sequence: TGTGCCAGCAGCTTAGATCGGTATGAGCAGTTCTTC.

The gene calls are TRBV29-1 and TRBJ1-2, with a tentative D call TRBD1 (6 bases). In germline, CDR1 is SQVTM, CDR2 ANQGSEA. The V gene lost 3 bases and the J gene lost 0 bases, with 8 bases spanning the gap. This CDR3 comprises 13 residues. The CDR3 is CSVETGANYGYTF. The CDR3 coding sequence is TGCAGCGTTGAGACAGGAGCTAACTATGGCTACACCTTC.

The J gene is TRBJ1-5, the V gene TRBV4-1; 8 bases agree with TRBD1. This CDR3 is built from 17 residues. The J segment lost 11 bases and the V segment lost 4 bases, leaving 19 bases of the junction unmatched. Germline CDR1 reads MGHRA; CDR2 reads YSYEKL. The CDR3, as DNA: TGCGCCAGCAGCCTAGGAGAAGGACAGGGCCTCAAGGGGACCCAGCATTTT. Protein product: CASSLGEGQGLKGTQHF.